This TCR beta chain was observed in a study of follicular helper T cells after annual influenza vaccination. Points on this clone: Its matching antigen is unknown.

Notes on the study in general: Plasmablast frequency change correlated with clonality change in ICOS+CD38+ cTfh. Just 10-20% of cells analyzed had recovered productive TCRB sequences.

The time point: 2014-2015 season, 7 days after vaccination. Community-dwelling subjects without influenza vaccination in the prior 6 months were enrolled. Non-naive CD4+CXCR5+PD-1+ cTfh were sorted into ICOS+CD38+ and ICOS-CD38- fractions. The repertoire was sequenced with immunoSEQ multiplex PCR; TCRdb's copy has only in-frame clones and lacks some. The table records several thousand clones, approximately 82% of them present only once. Here the sequenced sample was CXCR5+ CD38- circulating T follicular helper cells from blood, taken 7 days after influenza vaccination. Sample subset: circulating Tfh, non-naive CD4+CXCR5+PD-1+ (ICOS+CD38+ or ICOS-CD38-). The receptor was derived from an adult who received the influenza vaccine.

This CDR3 is CASSLVYSDYEQYF. The CDR3 region has the DNA TGTGCCAGCAGCTTAGTGTACAGCGACTACGAGCAGTACTTC. The rearrangement links TRBV7-6 to TRBJ2-7; D not certain. V lost 1 base, J lost 3 bases, and 10 bases lay in between. CDR1 SGHVS and CDR2 FNYEAQ come from the germline V gene. The CDR3 totals 14 residues.